This T cell receptor (beta chain) was profiled in a study of control samples from healthy donors and cancer patients. Only in-frame clones appear in the TCRdb table, and some are missing; sequencing was by immunoSEQ multiplex PCR. The sample consists of roughly 59,000 clones, about 92% of them appearing once. The V gene's germline CDR1 is SGHRS and CDR2 YFSETQ. This CDR3 is built from 15 residues. After removal of 4 bases from V and 5 bases from J, the junction contained 10 bases not matched to a gene. V usage is TRBV5-1 and J usage is TRBJ2-5, with TRBD1 matching 8 bases. The sequence derives from a middle-aged man with colorectal cancer. Sequenced sample: PBMCs. The CDR3 reads CASSQGAQGLETQYF. CDR3 sequence (DNA): TGCGCCAGCAGCCAGGGGGCCCAAGGTTTGGAGACCCAGTACTTC.